This TCR beta chain was documented in a study of beta chain features in type 1 diabetes. At the level of the study: In all, around 100 million sorted cells from all samples were analyzed. Study results and caveats: VDJ junctions from patients with type 1 diabetes contained fewer insertions and more deletions. Any HLA-type effect on TCRB rearrangement remained unresolved here.

With respect to this clone: Its target is unknown.

The CDR3 has 15 residues. Trimming stripped 7 bases from V and 6 bases from J, with 21 bases between. In germline, CDR1 is SQVTM, CDR2 ANQGSEA. As every portion of the isolated RNA was reverse transcribed, the sequencing read expressed TCRB transcripts. Roughly 3.6 million reads per sample were averaged for naive, central memory and regulatory samples. The method was immunoSEQ multiplex PCR; TCRdb's version includes in-frame clones alone and lacks a portion of them. Among around 500,000 clones listed, approximately 28% were seen once. The chain uses TRBV29-1 and TRBJ1-4; a possible D gene is TRBD1 (5 bases). The sample taken for sequencing was naive CD4+ T cells from blood. The receptor was derived from a man aged 18-30 years in good health. In DNA, the CDR3 is TGCAGCGCCCTGGGGTTTGGGGCGCCGGATGAAAAACTGTTTTTT. It yields the protein CSALGFGAPDEKLFF.